One sample yielded the 28 T cell receptor beta chains listed below, sequenced in a study of T cell repertoires in cytomegalovirus infection. One entry per CDR3 protein, called by TCRdb with MiXCR from the reads. The sample shows under 600,000 distinct CDR3 sequences, 16% of them seen only once. The sequencing sample was made of CD8+ T cells from PBMCs. These receptors all stem from a human donor in good health (CMV status not recorded). Some clones in this sample may be carry-over from other donors' samples.

This clonotype has ten or more counts. At one end, the junction sequence differs from germline, possibly due to a read error. The chain joins TRBV7-7 to TRBJ2-5, with 11 bases identical to TRBD2. The CDR3 has 17 residues. From germline, CDR1 is SSHAT and CDR2 FNYEAQ (reference sequence). The CDR3 spells CASSQLVAGGPQETQYF. The CDR3 nucleotides read TGTGCTAGCAGCCAACTGGTAGCGGGAGGGCCTCAGGAGACCCAGTACTTC.

This clonotype was recorded many times. One end of the junction is discordant with germline, which a read error may explain. The J gene is TRBJ2-1, the V gene TRBV7-8; 9 bases are a match to TRBD2. There are 17 residues in the CDR3. The germline V gene has CDR1 SGHVS and CDR2 FQNEAQ. The CDR3 DNA sequence: TGTGCCAGCAGATTAGCGGGGGTCCGTAGCTCCTACAATGAGCAGTTCTTC. This sequence encodes CASRLAGVRSSYNEQFF.

J is TRBJ2-7 and V is TRBV4-2, with a tentative D call TRBD2 (6 bases). Germline loops: CDR1 LGHNA, CDR2 YNFKEQ. Trimming removed 4 bases from V and 1 base from J, with 20 bases in between. The CDR3 is made up of 17 amino acids. This CDR3 reads CASSLDAGTADSYEQYF. CDR3 in DNA: TGTGCCAGCAGCCTAGACGCCGGGACTGCCGATTCCTACGAGCAGTACTTC.

In its sample, this clonotype was seen many times. This rearrangement joins TRBV7-8 to TRBJ1-1; tentative D call: TRBD1 (6 bases). Looked up from germline, CDR1 is SGHVS and CDR2 is FQNEAQ. This CDR3 region has 18 residues. Trimming removed 0 bases from V and 0 bases from J, with 17 bases in between. Here the CDR3 reads CASSLARSDSLMNTEAFF. As DNA, the CDR3 is TGTGCCAGCAGCTTAGCACGTTCGGACAGCCTAATGAACACTGAAGCTTTCTTT.

The V call is TRBV29-1, the J call TRBJ2-7, with 7 bases fitting TRBD1. Looked up from germline, CDR1 is SQVTM and CDR2 is ANQGSEA. The CDR3 runs 13 residues. V lost 6 bases, J lost 4 bases, and 9 bases stayed unmatched. CDR3 coding DNA: TGCAGCGTCGCAACAGGGGAAAGATACGAGCAGTACTTC. Translation: CSVATGERYEQYF.

The chain employs TRBV7-9 and TRBJ2-3; 12 bases are shared with TRBD2. Germline CDR1 SEHNR, CDR2 FQNEAQ (reference sequence). The CDR3 is 16 amino acids. Trimming at V came to 5 bases and at J to 2 bases, leaving 5 bases not matched to a gene. The chain's CDR3 is CASSNRLAGDTDTQYF. The CDR3 nucleotides read TGTGCCAGCAGCAACCGACTAGCGGGGGACACAGATACGCAGTATTTT.

This clonotype was counted only a few times. The genes are TRBV12-3 or TRBV12-4 and TRBJ1-1; no firm D call. Trimming pared 3 bases from V and 0 bases from J, leaving 14 bases between. CDR3 length: 16 residues. CDR3 sequence: CASSFLRDSMNTEAFF. CDR3 sequence (DNA): TGTGCCAGCAGTTTTTTGCGCGACTCCATGAACACTGAAGCTTTCTTT.

At least ten counts were recorded for this clonotype. The J gene is TRBJ2-7, the V gene TRBV19; 11 bases are a match to TRBD1. CDR3 size: 14 residues. Germline V CDR1 and CDR2: LNHDA, SQIVND (reference sequence). Trimming removed 7 bases from V and 4 bases from J; junction bases left unmatched: 6. The DNA for the CDR3 is TGTGCCAGTACCCCCGGACAGGGGGCATACGAGCAGTACTTC. Its translation is CASTPGQGAYEQYF.

The chain carries TRBV20-1 and TRBJ2-1, with 9 bases identical to TRBD1. This CDR3 has 14 amino acids. The J segment lost 8 bases and the V segment lost 6 bases, leaving 11 bases of the junction unmatched. Germline V gives CDR1 DFQATT, CDR2 SNEGSKA (reference sequence). DNA for the CDR3: TGCAGTGCCACGGCGCCGGGACAGGGTCATGAGCAGTTCTTC. It yields the protein CSATAPGQGHEQFF.

The sample holds many counts of this clonotype. This chain uses TRBV7-6 with TRBJ2-7; no definite D call. The V end was cut by 1 base, the J end by 7 bases, with 11 bases between. The CDR3 covers 13 residues. CDR1 SGHVS and CDR2 FNYEAQ come from the germline V gene. The CDR3 bases are TGTGCCAGCAGCTTAGGAACGTTTTCAGAGCAGTACTTC. This encodes CASSLGTFSEQYF.

The rearrangement joins TRBV7-9 to TRBJ1-1; 7 bases are shared with TRBD1. Germline V gene sequence: CDR1 SEHNR, CDR2 FQNEAQ (reference sequence). This CDR3 has 15 amino acids. The J segment lost 1 base and the V segment lost 11 bases, leaving 13 bases of the junction unmatched. CDR3 nucleotides: TGTGCCTCCGAGGGGGCCTCAGGGCGGAACACTGAAGCTTTCTTT. Its translation is CASEGASGRNTEAFF.

The chain employs TRBV9 and TRBJ2-2, with D hard to call. Looked up from germline, CDR1 is SGDLS and CDR2 is YYNGEE. Trimming cost V 1 base and J 4 bases, with 5 bases left between them. The CDR3 covers 13 residues. The CDR3, as DNA: TGTGCCAGCAGCGTAACAAGCACCGGGGAGCTGTTTTTT. Translating gives CASSVTSTGELFF.

This clonotype was seen at least ten times. The chain couples TRBV10-3 to TRBJ2-7; 10 bases align to TRBD2. The CDR3 runs to 19 residues. CDR1 ENHRY and CDR2 SYGVKD come from the germline V gene. Trimming took 4 bases from V and 4 from J; bases not matched to a gene: 19. The CDR3 nucleotides are TGTGCCATCAGTGCCCCCACCGTAACTAGCGGGAAGGTGAATTACGAGCAGTACTTC. This translates into CAISAPTVTSGKVNYEQYF.

This clonotype was detected only a few times. CDR3 protein: CASSLGVSASGGLAYEQYF. CDR3 nucleotide sequence: TGTGCCAGCAGCTTGGGTGTGTCGGCTAGCGGGGGGTTAGCCTACGAGCAGTACTTC. The V call is TRBV5-4, the J call TRBJ2-7; 11 bases are shared with TRBD2. Per the germline V gene, CDR1 is SGHNT and CDR2 is YYREEE (reference sequence). The CDR3 has 19 amino acids. The junction had 13 bases not matched to a gene; V was cut back by 0 bases and J by 2 bases.

This clonotype was observed a handful of times. The chain is built from TRBV6-5 and TRBJ1-1, with D tentatively TRBD1 (5 bases). This CDR3 is built from 13 residues. The V end lost 6 bases, the J end lost 7 bases, and 15 bases lay between the germline ends. From germline, CDR1 is MNHEY and CDR2 SVGAGI. CDR3 in amino acids: CASSPPGAYEAFF. The CDR3 DNA follows: TGTGCCAGCAGCCCACCCGGGGCCTATGAAGCTTTCTTT.

The chain carries TRBV6-2 or TRBV6-3 and TRBJ2-1; 14 bases fit TRBD2. Germline CDR1 reads MNHEY; CDR2 reads SVGEGT. J was trimmed by 8 bases and V by 7 bases; bases with no gene match: 7. The CDR3 runs to 15 residues. The CDR3 is CASTVSGLAGDEQFF. CDR3 nucleotides: TGTGCCAGCACCGTCTCGGGACTAGCGGGAGATGAGCAGTTCTTC.

This clonotype was seen more than once but under ten times. V gene TRBV9 combines with J gene TRBJ2-7, with 8 bases matching TRBD2. V gave up 3 bases and J gave up 3 bases; unmatched junction bases: 5. CDR1 is SGDLS, CDR2 YYNGEE, per germline. The CDR3 loop spans 14 amino acids. The CDR3 DNA follows: TGTGCCAGCAGCGAGGGGACTAGAAGCTACGAGCAGTACTTC. It encodes CASSEGTRSYEQYF.

This clonotype was counted once. A read error may explain this, as a much larger clone is one base away. The rearrangement uses TRBV11-2 and TRBJ2-2, with 8 bases matching TRBD1. The CDR3 has 16 residues. From germline, CDR1 is SGHAT and CDR2 FQNNGV. Trimming at V came to 4 bases and at J to 1 base, leaving 5 bases not matched to a gene. CDR3 DNA: TGTGCCAGCAGCTGGACCGGACAGGGGAACACCGGGGAGCTGTTTTTT. Translation gives CASSWTGQGNTGELFF.

This clonotype turned up a few times. The chain links TRBV12-3 or TRBV12-4 to TRBJ1-2; D is undetermined. This CDR3 has 12 residues. V was pared by 6 bases and J by 4 bases, with 9 bases between. This CDR3 reads CASRGSSYGYTF. For the CDR3, the DNA is TGTGCCAGCAGGGGGTCCTCCTATGGCTACACCTTC.

This clonotype occurred a few times. This chain links TRBV29-1 with TRBJ2-7; no clear D. CDR1 SQVTM and CDR2 ANQGSEA come from the germline V gene. V was trimmed by 4 bases and J by 5 bases, leaving 6 bases between them. The CDR3 sequence is 10 residues long. The CDR3 nucleotides are TGCAGCGTTGGCGGTAACGAGCAGTACTTC. Its protein product is CSVGGNEQYF.

Note on this clonotype: This may stem from a read error, because a much larger clone lies one nucleotide away. This chain's CDR3 is CAWSVFSLVYTF. DNA of the CDR3: TGTGCCTGGAGTGTTTTCAGTCTTGTCTACACCTTC. The chain has TRBV30 and TRBJ1-2, with unresolved D. The V end lost 0 bases, the J end lost 10 bases, and 12 bases lay between the germline ends. Germline CDR1 is GTSNPN and CDR2 is SVGIG (reference sequence). The CDR3 length is 12 residues.

The CDR3 DNA follows: TGCGCCAGCAGCCAATCCCAAGGGGGGGGTAAAGAGACCCAGTACTTC. As protein: CASSQSQGGGKETQYF. The gene calls are TRBV4-1 and TRBJ2-5; a possible D gene is TRBD2 (7 bases). The CDR3 is 16 amino acids. The germline V and J ends were trimmed by 2 bases and 3 bases, with 16 bases remaining between them. The germline V gene encodes CDR1 MGHRA and CDR2 YSYEKL.

Details on this clonotype: The CDR3 end shows no conserved phenylalanine or tryptophan, and so a read error is likely. The DNA is left out, because the CDR3 cannot be placed on it with certainty; the CDR3 is given as TCRdb lists it. The chain couples TRBV12-3 or TRBV12-4 to TRBJ2-1; TRBD2, the D gene given by the table, was not confirmed from the DNA. The CDR3 is 11 residues long, ends included. CDR3 sequence reads: CASKEGVEQLL.

In its sample, this clonotype was seen many times. The chain recombines TRBV7-9 with TRBJ1-1; no clear D. The CDR3 contains 16 residues. The germline CDR1 and CDR2 sequences are SEHNR and FQNEAQ (reference sequence). V was trimmed by 1 base and J by 2 bases, leaving 14 bases between them. For the CDR3, the DNA is TGTGCCAGCAGCTTAGTCGCCAGTACCCTTAACACTGAAGCTTTCTTT. Protein sequence: CASSLVASTLNTEAFF.

The sample holds many counts of this clonotype. The chain is built from TRBV6-1 and TRBJ2-1; no clear D. CDR1 is MNHNS, CDR2 SASEGT, per germline. With 8 bases removed from V and 1 base from J, the gap between germline ends came to 12 bases. The CDR3 consists of 14 residues. Here the CDR3 reads CASLPRWSYNEQFF. The CDR3 bases are TGTGCCAGCCTCCCGAGGTGGTCCTACAATGAGCAGTTCTTC.

This clonotype has just a few counts. The chain couples TRBV27 to TRBJ2-1, with TRBD1 identical over 7 bases. Germline-derived CDR1 and CDR2 are MNHEY and SMNVEV (reference sequence). This CDR3 spans 15 amino acids. The V and J ends lost 5 bases and 0 bases, in that order; junction bases with no gene match: 4. CDR3 DNA: TGTGCCAGCAGTCTTTGGGACAGCTCCTACAATGAGCAGTTCTTC. This sequence encodes CASSLWDSSYNEQFF.

The chain couples TRBV30 to TRBJ2-2, with D hard to call. Germline CDR1 and CDR2: GTSNPN and SVGIG (reference sequence). Trimming removed 0 bases at V and 1 base at J, with 6 bases between. The CDR3 consists of 14 residues. Written as DNA, the CDR3 is TGTGCCTGGAGTGTCGACGAGAACACCGGGGAGCTGTTTTTT. It yields the protein CAWSVDENTGELFF.

This clonotype was counted many times. The rearrangement joins TRBV12-3 or TRBV12-4 to TRBJ2-1; TRBD2 agrees at 8 bases. Trimming removed 2 bases from V and 3 bases from J; junction bases left unmatched: 3. CDR3 length: 15 residues. This chain's CDR3 is CASSLISGGYNEQFF. DNA for the CDR3: TGTGCCAGCAGTTTAATAAGCGGGGGCTACAATGAGCAGTTCTTC.